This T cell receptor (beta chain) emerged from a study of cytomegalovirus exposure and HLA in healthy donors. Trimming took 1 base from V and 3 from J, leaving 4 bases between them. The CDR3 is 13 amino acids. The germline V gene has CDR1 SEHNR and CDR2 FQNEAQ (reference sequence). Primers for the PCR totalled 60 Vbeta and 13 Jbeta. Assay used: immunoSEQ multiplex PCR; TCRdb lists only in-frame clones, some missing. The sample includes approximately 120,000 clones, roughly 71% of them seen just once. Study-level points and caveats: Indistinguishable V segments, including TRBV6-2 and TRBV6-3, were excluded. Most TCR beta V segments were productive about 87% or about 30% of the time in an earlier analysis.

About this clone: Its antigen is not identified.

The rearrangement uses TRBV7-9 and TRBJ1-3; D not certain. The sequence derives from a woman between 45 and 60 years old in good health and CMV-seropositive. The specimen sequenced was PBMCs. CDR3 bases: TGTGCCAGCAGCTTAGACAGTGGAAACACCATATATTTT. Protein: CASSLDSGNTIYF. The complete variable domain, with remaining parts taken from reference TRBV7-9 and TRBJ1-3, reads DTGVSQNPRHKITKRGQNVTFRCDPISEHNRLYWYRQTLGQGPEFLTYFQNEAQLEKSRLLSDRFSAERPKGSFSTLEIQRTEQGDSAMYLCASSLDSGNTIYFGEGSWLTVV.